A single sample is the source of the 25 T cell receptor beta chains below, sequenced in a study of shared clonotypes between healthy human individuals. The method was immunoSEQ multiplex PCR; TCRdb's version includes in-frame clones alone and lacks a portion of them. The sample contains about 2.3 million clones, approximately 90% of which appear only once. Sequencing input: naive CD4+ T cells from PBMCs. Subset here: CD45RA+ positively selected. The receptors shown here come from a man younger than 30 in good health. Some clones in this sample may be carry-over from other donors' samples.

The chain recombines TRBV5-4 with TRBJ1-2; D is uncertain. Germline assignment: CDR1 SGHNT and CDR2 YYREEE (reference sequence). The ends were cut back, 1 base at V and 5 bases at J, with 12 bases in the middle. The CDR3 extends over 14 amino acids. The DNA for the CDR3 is TGTGCCAGCAGCTTGCGTGGGTCCTTATATGGCTACACCTTC. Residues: CASSLRGSLYGYTF.

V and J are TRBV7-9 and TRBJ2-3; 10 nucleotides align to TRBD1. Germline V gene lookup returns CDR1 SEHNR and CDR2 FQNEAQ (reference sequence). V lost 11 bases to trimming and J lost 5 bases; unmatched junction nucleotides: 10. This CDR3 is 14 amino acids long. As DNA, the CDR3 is TGTGCCGCCCAGCCTGGGACAGGGGTAGATACGCAGTATTTT. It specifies CAAQPGTGVDTQYF. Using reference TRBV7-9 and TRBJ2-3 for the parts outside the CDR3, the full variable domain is DTGVSQNPRHKITKRGQNVTFRCDPISEHNRLYWYRQTLGQGPEFLTYFQNEAQLEKSRLLSDRFSAERPKGSFSTLEIQRTEQGDSAMYLCAAQPGTGVDTQYFGPGTRLTVL.

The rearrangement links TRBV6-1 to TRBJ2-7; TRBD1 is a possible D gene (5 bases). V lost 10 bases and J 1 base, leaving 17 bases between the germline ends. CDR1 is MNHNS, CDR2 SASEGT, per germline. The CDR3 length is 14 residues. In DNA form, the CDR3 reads TGTGCCATCGGAATAAGACAGCCTTCCTACGAGCAGTACTTC. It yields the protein CAIGIRQPSYEQYF.

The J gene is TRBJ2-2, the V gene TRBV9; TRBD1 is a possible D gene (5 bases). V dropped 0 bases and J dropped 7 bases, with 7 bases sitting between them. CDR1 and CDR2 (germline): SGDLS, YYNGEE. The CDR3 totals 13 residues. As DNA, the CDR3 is TGTGCCAGCAGCGTAGTGGGGCACGGGGAGCTGTTTTTT. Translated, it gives CASSVVGHGELFF.

The CDR3 DNA is TGTGCCAGCAGTGTCCGGGTCAGACAGTTCTTC. Its protein product is CASSVRVRQFF. The rearrangement links TRBV25-1 to TRBJ2-1; D remains ambiguous. The V gene lost 4 bases and the J gene lost 13 bases, with 11 bases spanning the gap. The CDR3 runs to 11 residues. Germline CDR1 and CDR2: MGHDK and SYGVNS.

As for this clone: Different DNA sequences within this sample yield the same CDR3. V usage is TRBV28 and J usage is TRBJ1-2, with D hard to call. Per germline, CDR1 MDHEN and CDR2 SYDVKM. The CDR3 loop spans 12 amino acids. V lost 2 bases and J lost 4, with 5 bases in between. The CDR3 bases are TGTGCCAGCAGTTTAGTCCCCTATGGCTACACCTTC. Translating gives CASSLVPYGYTF.

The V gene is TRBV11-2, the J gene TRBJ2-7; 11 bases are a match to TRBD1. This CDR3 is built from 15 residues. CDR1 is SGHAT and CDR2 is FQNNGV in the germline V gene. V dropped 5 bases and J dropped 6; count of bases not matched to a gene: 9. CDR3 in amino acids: CASSPLDRGLGEQYF. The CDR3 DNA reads TGTGCCAGCAGCCCGTTGGACAGGGGGCTAGGCGAGCAGTACTTC.

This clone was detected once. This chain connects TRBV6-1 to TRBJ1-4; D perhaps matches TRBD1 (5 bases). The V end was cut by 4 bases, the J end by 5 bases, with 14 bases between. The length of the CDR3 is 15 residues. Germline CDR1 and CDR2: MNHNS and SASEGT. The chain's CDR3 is CASSGLDRSNEKLFF. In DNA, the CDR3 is TGTGCCAGCAGTGGACTAGACAGATCAAATGAAAAACTGTTTTTT.

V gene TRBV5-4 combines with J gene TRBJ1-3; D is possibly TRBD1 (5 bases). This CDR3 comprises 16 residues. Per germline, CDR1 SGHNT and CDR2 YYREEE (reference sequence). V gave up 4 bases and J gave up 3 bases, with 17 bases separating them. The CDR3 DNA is TGTGCCAGCAGCCCTCGACAGCCCGGCGATGGAAACACCATATATTTT. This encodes CASSPRQPGDGNTIYF.

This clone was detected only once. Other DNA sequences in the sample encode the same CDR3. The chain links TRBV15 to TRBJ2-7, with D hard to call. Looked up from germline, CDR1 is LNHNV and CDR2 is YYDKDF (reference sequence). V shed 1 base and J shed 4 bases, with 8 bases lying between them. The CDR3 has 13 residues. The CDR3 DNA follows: TGTGCCACCAGCAGAGGCGCCGAGTACGAGCAGTACTTC. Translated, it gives CATSRGAEYEQYF.

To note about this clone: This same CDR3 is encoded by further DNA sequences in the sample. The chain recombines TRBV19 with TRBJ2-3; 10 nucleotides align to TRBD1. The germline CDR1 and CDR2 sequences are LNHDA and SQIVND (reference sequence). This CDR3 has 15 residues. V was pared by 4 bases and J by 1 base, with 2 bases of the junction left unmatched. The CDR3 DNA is TGTGCCAGTAGTAGACAGGGGGCTGGCACAGATACGCAGTATTTT. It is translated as CASSRQGAGTDTQYF.

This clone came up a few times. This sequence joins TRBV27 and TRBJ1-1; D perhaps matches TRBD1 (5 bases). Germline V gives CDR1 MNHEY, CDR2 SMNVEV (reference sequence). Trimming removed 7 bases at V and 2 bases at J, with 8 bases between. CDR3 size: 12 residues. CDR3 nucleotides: TGTGCCAGCAAGGGACTTAACACTGAAGCTTTCTTT. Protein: CASKGLNTEAFF.

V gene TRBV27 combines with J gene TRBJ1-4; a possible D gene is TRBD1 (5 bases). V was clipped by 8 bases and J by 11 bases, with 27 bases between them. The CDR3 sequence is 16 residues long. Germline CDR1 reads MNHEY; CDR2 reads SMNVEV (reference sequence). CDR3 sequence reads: CASGIRFGAPREKLFF. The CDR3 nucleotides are TGTGCCAGCGGTATCCGGTTCGGGGCGCCCAGGGAGAAACTGTTTTTT.

CDR3 loop: CASSLTSMNTEAFF. In DNA form, the CDR3 reads TGTGCCAGCAGCCTTACCTCGATGAACACTGAAGCTTTCTTT. This rearrangement joins TRBV9 to TRBJ1-1; D unresolved. The CDR3 loop spans 14 amino acids. Deletions cut 4 bases from V and 0 bases from J, with 10 bases between. Germline CDR1 reads SGDLS; CDR2 reads YYNGEE.

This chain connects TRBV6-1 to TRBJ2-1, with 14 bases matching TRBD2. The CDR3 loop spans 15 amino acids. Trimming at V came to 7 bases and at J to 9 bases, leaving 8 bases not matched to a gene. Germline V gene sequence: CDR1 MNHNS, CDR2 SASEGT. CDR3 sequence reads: CASKAGLAGVVEQFF. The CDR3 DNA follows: TGTGCCAGCAAAGCGGGACTAGCGGGAGTAGTTGAGCAGTTCTTC.

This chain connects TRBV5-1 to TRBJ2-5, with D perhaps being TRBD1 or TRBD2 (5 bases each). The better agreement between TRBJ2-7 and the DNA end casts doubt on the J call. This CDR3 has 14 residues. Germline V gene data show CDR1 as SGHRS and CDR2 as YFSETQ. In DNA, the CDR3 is TGCGCCAGCAGCCCGTGGGACCGAGCCTACGAGCAGTACTTC. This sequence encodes CASSPWDRAYEQYF.

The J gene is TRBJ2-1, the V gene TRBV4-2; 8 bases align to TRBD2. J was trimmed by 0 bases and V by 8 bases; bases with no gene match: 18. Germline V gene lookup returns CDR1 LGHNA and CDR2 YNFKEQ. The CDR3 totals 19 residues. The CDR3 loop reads CASRTKGLAGSSSYNEQFF. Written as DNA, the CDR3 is TGTGCCAGCCGCACGAAGGGGCTAGCGGGCTCGAGCTCCTACAATGAGCAGTTCTTC.

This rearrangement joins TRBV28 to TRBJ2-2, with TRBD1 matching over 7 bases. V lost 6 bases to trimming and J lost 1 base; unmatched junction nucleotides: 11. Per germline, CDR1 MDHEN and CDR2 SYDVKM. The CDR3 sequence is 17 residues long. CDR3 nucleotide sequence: TGTGCCAGCAGCCCTTCTATAAGGACAGGGAACACCGGGGAGCTGTTTTTT. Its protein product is CASSPSIRTGNTGELFF.

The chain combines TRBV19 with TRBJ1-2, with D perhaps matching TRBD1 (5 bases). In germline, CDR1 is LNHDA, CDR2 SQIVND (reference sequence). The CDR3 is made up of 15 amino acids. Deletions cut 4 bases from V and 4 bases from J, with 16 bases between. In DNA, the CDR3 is TGTGCCAGTAGTAGAGACAGTTCCGGGGCCTATGGCTACACCTTC. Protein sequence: CASSRDSSGAYGYTF.

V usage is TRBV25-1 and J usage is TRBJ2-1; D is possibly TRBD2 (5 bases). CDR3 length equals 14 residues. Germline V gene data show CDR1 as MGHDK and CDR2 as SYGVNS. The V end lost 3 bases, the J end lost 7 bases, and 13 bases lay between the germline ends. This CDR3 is CASSDRPGDNEQFF. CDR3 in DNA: TGTGCCAGCAGTGACCGACCCGGGGATAATGAGCAGTTCTTC.

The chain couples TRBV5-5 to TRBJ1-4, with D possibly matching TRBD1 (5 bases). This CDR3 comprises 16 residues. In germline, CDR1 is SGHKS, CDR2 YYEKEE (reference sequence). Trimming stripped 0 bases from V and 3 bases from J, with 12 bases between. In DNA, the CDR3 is TGTGCCAGCAGCTTGGGCCGGGGGGTGGCTAATGAAAAACTGTTTTTT. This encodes CASSLGRGVANEKLFF.

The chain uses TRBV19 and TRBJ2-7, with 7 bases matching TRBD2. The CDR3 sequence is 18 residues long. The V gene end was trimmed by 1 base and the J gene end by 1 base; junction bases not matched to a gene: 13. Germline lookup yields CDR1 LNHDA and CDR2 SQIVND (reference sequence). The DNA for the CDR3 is TGTGCCAGTAGTATAGTGCGGGGCAGCGGGGCCGGATCCTACGAGCAGTACTTC. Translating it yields CASSIVRGSGAGSYEQYF.

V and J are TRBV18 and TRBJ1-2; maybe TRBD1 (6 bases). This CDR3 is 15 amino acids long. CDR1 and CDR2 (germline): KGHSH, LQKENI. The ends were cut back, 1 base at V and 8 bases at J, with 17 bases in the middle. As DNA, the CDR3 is TGTGCCAGCTCACCACAGCTAGGGGGAGCTGGAGGCTACACCTTC. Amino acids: CASSPQLGGAGGYTF.

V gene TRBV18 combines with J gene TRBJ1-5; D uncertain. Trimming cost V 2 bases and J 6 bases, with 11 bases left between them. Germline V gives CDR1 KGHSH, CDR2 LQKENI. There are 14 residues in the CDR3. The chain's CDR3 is CASSPGVGSQPQHF. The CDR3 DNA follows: TGTGCCAGCTCACCAGGGGTAGGTAGTCAGCCCCAGCATTTT.

The chain's CDR3 is CASSPRAPSSGNTIYF. The DNA for the CDR3 is TGTGCCAGCAGTCCCCGGGCCCCGTCCTCTGGAAACACCATATATTTT. The chain recombines TRBV6-7 with TRBJ1-3; D gene ambiguous. TRBV6-7 is known as an ORF, though its function is uncertain. The CDR3 spans 16 residues. V lost 5 bases, J lost 0 bases, and 14 bases lay in between.